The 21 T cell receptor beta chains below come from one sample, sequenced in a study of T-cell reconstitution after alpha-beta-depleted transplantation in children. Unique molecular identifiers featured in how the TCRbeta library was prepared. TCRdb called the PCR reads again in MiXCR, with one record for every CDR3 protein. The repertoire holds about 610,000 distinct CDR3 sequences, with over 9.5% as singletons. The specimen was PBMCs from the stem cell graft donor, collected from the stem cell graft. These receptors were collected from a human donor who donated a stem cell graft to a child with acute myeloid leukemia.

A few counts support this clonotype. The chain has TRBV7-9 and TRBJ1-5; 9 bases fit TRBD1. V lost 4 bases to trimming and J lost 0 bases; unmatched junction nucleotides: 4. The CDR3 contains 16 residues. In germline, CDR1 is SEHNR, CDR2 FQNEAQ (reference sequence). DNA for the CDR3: TGTGCCAGCAGCTCCACAGGGGGCGATAGCAATCAGCCCCAGCATTTT. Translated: CASSSTGGDSNQPQHF.

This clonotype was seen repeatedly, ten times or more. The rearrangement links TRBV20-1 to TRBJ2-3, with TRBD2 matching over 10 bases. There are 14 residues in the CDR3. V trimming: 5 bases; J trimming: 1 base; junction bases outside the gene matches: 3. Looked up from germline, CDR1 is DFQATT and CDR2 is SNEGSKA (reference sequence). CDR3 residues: CSAWTSGRTDTQYF. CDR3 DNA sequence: TGCAGTGCTTGGACTAGCGGACGCACAGATACGCAGTATTTT.

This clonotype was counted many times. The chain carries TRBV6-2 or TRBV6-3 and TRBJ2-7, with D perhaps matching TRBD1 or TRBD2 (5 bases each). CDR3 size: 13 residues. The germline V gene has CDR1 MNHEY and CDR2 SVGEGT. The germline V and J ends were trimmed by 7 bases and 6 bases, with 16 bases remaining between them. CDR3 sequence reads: CASINRGEGEQYF. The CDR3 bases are TGTGCCAGCATCAATCGAGGGGAAGGCGAGCAGTACTTC.

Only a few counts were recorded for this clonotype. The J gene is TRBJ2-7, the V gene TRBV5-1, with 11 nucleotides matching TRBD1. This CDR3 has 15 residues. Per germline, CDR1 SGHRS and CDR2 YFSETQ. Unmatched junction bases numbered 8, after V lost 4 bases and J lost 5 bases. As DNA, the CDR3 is TGCGCCAGCAGCGTCCCCGGGACAGGGGGGAACGAGCAGTACTTC. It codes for CASSVPGTGGNEQYF. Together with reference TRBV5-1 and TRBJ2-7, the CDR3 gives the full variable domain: KAGVTQTPRYLIKTRGQQVTLSCSPISGHRSVSWYQQTPGQGLQFLFEYFSETQRNKGNFPGRFSGRQFSNSRSEMNVSTLELGDSALYLCASSVPGTGGNEQYFGPGTRLTVT.

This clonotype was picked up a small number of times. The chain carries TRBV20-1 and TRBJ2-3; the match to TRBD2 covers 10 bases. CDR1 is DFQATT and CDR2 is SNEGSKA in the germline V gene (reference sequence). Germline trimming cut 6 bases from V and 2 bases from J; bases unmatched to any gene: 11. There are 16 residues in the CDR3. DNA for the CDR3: TGCAGTGCCACCCCGCTAGCGGGGGTGACCACAGATACGCAGTATTTT. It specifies CSATPLAGVTTDTQYF.

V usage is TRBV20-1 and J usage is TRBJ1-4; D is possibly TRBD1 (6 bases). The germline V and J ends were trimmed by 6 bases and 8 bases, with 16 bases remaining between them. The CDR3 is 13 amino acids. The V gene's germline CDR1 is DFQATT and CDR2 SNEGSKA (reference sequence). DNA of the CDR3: TGCAGTGCCCCCCCAGGGGTGGGGGAAAAACTGTTTTTT. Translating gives CSAPPGVGEKLFF.

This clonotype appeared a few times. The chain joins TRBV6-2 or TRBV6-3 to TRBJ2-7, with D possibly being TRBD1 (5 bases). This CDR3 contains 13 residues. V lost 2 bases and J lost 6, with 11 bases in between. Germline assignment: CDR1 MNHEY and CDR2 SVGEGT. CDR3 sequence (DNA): TGTGCCAGCAGTTACCAGGGTATCGGCGAGCAGTACTTC. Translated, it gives CASSYQGIGEQYF.

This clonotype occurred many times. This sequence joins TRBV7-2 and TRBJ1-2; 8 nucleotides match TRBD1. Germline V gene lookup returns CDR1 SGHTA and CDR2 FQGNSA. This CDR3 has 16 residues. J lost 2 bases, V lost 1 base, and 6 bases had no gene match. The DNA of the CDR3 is TGTGCCAGCAGCTTAGGTTCAGGGGGCGGCAACTATGGCTACACCTTC. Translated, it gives CASSLGSGGGNYGYTF.

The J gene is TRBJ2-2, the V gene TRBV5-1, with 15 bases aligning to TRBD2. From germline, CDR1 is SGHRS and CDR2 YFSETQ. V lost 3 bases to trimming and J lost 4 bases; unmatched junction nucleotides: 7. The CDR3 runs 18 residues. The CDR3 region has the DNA TGCGCCAGCAGCTCCGGACTAGCGGGAGGGCCCGTCACCGGGGAGCTGTTTTTT. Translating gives CASSSGLAGGPVTGELFF.

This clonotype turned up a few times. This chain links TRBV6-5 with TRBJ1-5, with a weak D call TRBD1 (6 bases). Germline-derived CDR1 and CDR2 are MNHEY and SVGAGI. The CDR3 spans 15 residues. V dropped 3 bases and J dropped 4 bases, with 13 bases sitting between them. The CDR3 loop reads CASSYFGQSNQPQHF. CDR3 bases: TGTGCCAGCAGTTATTTCGGACAGAGTAATCAGCCCCAGCATTTT.

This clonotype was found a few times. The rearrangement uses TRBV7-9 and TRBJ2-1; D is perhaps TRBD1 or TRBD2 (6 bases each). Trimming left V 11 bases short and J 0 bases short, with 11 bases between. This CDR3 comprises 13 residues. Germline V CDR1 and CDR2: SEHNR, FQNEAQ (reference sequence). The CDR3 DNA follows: TGTGCCGGAGGGGGGAGCTCCTACAATGAGCAGTTCTTC. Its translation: CAGGGSSYNEQFF.

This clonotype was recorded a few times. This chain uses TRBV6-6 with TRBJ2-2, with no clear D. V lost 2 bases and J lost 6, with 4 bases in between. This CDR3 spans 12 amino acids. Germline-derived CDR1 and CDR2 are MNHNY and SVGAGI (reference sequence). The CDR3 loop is CASSYVSGELFF. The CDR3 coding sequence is TGTGCCAGCAGTTACGTGTCCGGGGAGCTGTTTTTT.

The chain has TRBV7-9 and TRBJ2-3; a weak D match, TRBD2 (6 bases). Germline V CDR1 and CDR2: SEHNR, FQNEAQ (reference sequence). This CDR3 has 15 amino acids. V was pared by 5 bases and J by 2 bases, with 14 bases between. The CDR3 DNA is TGTGCCAGCAGCCCCGGGAGAGGAAACACAGATACGCAGTATTTT. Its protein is CASSPGRGNTDTQYF.

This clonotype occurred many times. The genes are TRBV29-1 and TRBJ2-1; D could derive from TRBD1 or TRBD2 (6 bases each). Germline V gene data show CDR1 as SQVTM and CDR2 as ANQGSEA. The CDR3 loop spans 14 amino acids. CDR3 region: CSVGGSGSYNEQFF. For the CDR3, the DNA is TGCAGTGTAGGGGGGAGCGGCTCCTACAATGAGCAGTTCTTC.

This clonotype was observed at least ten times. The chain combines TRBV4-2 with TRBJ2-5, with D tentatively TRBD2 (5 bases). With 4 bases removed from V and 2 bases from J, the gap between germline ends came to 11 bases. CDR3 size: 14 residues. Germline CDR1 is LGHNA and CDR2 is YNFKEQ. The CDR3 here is CASSRSGSQETQYF. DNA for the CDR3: TGTGCCAGCAGCCGCAGCGGTAGTCAAGAGACCCAGTACTTC.

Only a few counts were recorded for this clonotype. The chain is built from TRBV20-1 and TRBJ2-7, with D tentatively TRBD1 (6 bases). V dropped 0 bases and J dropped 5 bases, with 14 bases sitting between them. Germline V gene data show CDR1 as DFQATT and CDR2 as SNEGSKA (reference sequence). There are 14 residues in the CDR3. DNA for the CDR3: TGCAGTGCTAGAGAGTACAGGGTAGGCAACGAGCAGTACTTC. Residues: CSAREYRVGNEQYF.

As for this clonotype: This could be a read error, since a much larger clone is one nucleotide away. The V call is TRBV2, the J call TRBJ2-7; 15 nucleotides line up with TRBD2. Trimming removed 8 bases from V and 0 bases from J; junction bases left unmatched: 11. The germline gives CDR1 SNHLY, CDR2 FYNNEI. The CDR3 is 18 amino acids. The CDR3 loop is CASCLRTSGRVTSYEQYF. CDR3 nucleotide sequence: TGTGCCAGCTGTTTACGGACTAGCGGGAGGGTAACCTCCTACGAGCAGTACTTC.

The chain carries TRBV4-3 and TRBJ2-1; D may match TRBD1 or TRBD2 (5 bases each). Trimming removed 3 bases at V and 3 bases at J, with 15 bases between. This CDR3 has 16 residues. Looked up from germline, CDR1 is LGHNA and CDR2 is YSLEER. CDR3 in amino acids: CASSQRGGVVYNEQFF. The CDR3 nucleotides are TGCGCCAGCAGCCAGCGTGGGGGAGTGGTCTACAATGAGCAGTTCTTC.

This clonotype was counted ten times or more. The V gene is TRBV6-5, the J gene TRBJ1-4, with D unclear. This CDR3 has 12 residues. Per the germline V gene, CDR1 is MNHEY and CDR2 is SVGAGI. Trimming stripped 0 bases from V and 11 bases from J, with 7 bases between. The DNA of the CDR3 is TGTGCCAGCAGTTACTCGGCCGGGAAACTGTTTTTT. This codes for CASSYSAGKLFF.

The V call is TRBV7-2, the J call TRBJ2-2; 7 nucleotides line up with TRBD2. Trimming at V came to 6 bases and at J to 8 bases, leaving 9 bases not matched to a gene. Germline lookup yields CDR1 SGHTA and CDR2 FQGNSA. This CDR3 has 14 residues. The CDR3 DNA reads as TGTGCCAGCAGTCCAGCGGGACGGGAGGGGGAGCTGTTTTTT. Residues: CASSPAGREGELFF.

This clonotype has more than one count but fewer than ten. This CDR3 is CASSSPSVGELFF. The CDR3 bases are TGTGCCAGCAGCTCTCCCTCCGTCGGGGAGCTGTTTTTT. The rearrangement links TRBV7-3 to TRBJ2-2; no clear D gene. The CDR3 length is 13 residues. The germline V gene has CDR1 SGHTA and CDR2 FQGTGA. Trimming cost V 4 bases and J 7 bases, with 10 bases left between them.